This TCR beta chain was sequenced in a study of human T cells and chemical hapten exposure. General study findings and limits: TCRs at high frequency, those above 1 in 1000, did not change with DPC sensitization.

This clonotype was recorded at least ten times. Its matching antigen is unknown. V lost 8 bases, J lost 5 bases, and 7 bases lay in between. This CDR3 has 10 amino acids. Germline values: CDR1 SQVTM, CDR2 ANQGSEA. Each CDR3 protein gets one entry after TCRdb re-called the RACE reads with MiXCR. This table holds under 85,000 distinct CDR3 sequences, about 9.4% found once. Time point given: patch test 1, 2 weeks after DPC sensitization. Treatment of the sample: therapeutic diphenylcyclopropenone sensitization with weekly scalp DPC. The sample here was whole blood, taken in connection with sensitization to the hapten diphenylcyclopropenone (DPC). This clonotype was sampled from a woman between 50 and 59 years old with alopecia areata. Some clones in this sample may be carry-over from other donors' samples. The V and J genes are TRBV29-1 and TRBJ2-1, with D unclear. The CDR3 bases are TGCAGCACATCGGACAATGAGCAGTTCTTC. It codes for CSTSDNEQFF.